A single sample gave rise to the 20 T cell receptor beta chains below, sequenced in a study of T cells in women clearing cervical HPV infection. Data came from immunoSEQ multiplex PCR; TCRdb stores just in-frame clones and leaves some out. This sample's clone table lists 23,000 or so clones. The sequencing sample was made of blood buffy coat. These receptors originate from a woman aged 18 to 69 with a cervical HPV16 infection that either progressed to CIN3+ or cleared (not recorded which).

Note on this clone: Coverage ceases 3 residues before the CDR3 finishes, and the germline J gene fills in the end. V usage is TRBV5-1 and J usage is TRBJ2-5; 11 bases agree with TRBD2. CDR1 is SGHRS, CDR2 YFSETQ, per germline. Losses at the gene ends were 0 bases for V and 5 bases for J; bases not matched to a gene: 12. The CDR3 is 18 amino acids. CDR3 DNA, as far as it was read: TGCGCCAGCAGCTTGGGTATTAGCGGGAGGGCCTTAAAGGAGACC. Its translation is CASSLGISGRALKET. The whole CDR3 region reads CASSLGISGRALKETQYF.

Regarding this clone: An end of the junction does not agree with germline; a read error may underlie this. The read terminates 3 residues ahead of where the CDR3 ends, so the germline J gene completes it. The rearrangement uses TRBV7-7 and TRBJ1-2; D possibly corresponds to TRBD1 (5 bases). The germline CDR1 and CDR2 sequences are SSHAT and FNYEAQ (reference sequence). CDR3 size: 16 residues. The chain's CDR3 is CASSQGLAGSTDTYTF. The covered CDR3 bases are TGTGCTAGCAGCCAGGGACTAGCGGGGAGCACAGATACC.

In the case of this clone: The read is 3 residues too short to cover the CDR3 end, so that end is filled in from the germline J gene. J is TRBJ2-7 and V is TRBV30, with D maybe TRBD2 (6 bases). Germline-derived CDR1 and CDR2 are GTSNPN and SVGIG (reference sequence). This CDR3 comprises 14 residues. Between the trimmed V and J ends, which lost 0 bases and 4 bases, there was a span of 13 bases. The chain's CDR3 is CAWSVGTDGYEQYF. CDR3 DNA (partial): TGTGCCTGGAGTGTAGGGACTGACGGATACGAG.

As concerns this clone: The read comes to an end 3 residues before the CDR3 does, leaving the germline J gene to fill in the end. The rearrangement links TRBV30 to TRBJ1-5, with 10 bases that match TRBD1. CDR1 is GTSNPN and CDR2 is SVGIG in the germline V gene (reference sequence). The CDR3 sequence is 17 residues long. The V segment lost 2 bases and the J segment 1 base; nucleotides outside the gene matches: 8. CDR3 protein: CAWSHRDRGSSNQPQHF. The CDR3 bases that were read are TGTGCCTGGAGTCACCGGGACAGGGGTTCGAGCAATCAGCCC.

With respect to this clone: The CDR3 end lies 3 residues beyond the end of the read and is filled in from the germline J gene. This chain joins TRBV5-1 and TRBJ2-2; 7 bases are shared with TRBD1. J was trimmed by 0 bases and V by 5 bases; bases with no gene match: 1. The CDR3 is made up of 14 amino acids. Germline V lookup: CDR1 SGHRS, CDR2 YFSETQ. The CDR3 sequence is CASRTGTNTGELFF. The part of the CDR3 DNA that was read is TGCGCCAGCAGGACAGGGACGAACACCGGGGAG.

Turning to this clone: Coverage ceases 3 residues before the CDR3 finishes, and the germline J gene fills in the end. The chain combines TRBV5-1 with TRBJ1-2; D is possibly TRBD1 (6 bases). Trimming stripped 4 bases from V and 4 bases from J, with 17 bases between. This CDR3 contains 15 residues. Germline lookup yields CDR1 SGHRS and CDR2 YFSETQ. CDR3 loop: CASSPGGARGYGYTF. CDR3 bases read: TGCGCCAGCAGCCCGGGGGGGGCGCGGGGCTATGGC.

For this clone: The CDR3 goes on 3 residues after the read ends, and that part is filled in from the germline J gene. V is TRBV29-1 and J is TRBJ2-7; 8 nucleotides match TRBD1. The V segment lost 7 bases and the J segment 3 bases; nucleotides outside the gene matches: 8. CDR1 and CDR2 (germline): SQVTM, ANQGSEA. The CDR3 spans 13 residues. The CDR3 DNA, read in part, is TGCAGCGCCCGAAATGGGACAGGCTACGAG. It yields the protein CSARNGTGYE. The CDR3, in full, reads CSARNGTGYEQYF.

A remark on this clone: At one end the junction does not follow the germline gene, possibly because of a read error. With the read ending 3 residues before the CDR3 end, the germline J gene is used to fill in that end. The chain joins TRBV7-7 to TRBJ2-2; 10 bases match TRBD2. This CDR3 is 17 amino acids long. From germline, CDR1 is SSHAT and CDR2 FNYEAQ (reference sequence). The CDR3 bases that were read are TGTGCTAGCAGCTTAAGGACTAGCGGTCCGAACACCGGGGAG. This codes for CASSLRTSGPNTGE. The full CDR3 is CASSLRTSGPNTGELFF.

As for this clone: The read falls 3 residues short of the CDR3 end, and the missing part is taken from the germline J gene. V is TRBV30 and J is TRBJ1-4; possible D gene TRBD1, 5 bases. The germline V gene encodes CDR1 GTSNPN and CDR2 SVGIG (reference sequence). Trimming removed 7 bases at V and 7 bases at J, with 19 bases between. CDR3 length equals 14 residues. The part of the CDR3 DNA that was read is TGTGCCTCCCCAAAGGGGTCCGGGGGTGAAAAA. Amino acid sequence: CASPKGSGGEK. In full, the CDR3 is CASPKGSGGEKLFF. The full variable domain, with the rest looked up from reference TRBV30 and TRBJ1-4, is SQTIHQWPATLVQPVGSPLSLECTVEGTSNPNLYWYRQAAGRGLQLLFYSVGIGQISSEVPQNLSASRPQDRQFILSSKKLLLSDSGFYLCASPKGSGGEKLFFGSGTQLSVL.

As to this clone: Germline and junction disagree at one end, which may indicate a read error. The sequenced fragment ends 3 residues before the CDR3 boundary, so the rest is inferred from the germline J gene. Distinct nucleotide sequences in the sample also encode this CDR3. V and J are TRBV11-3 and TRBJ1-3, with 8 bases aligning to TRBD1. Germline CDR1 SGHNT, CDR2 YENEEA. The CDR3 consists of 15 residues. Partial CDR3 DNA: TGTGCCAGCAGCCACGGACAGGGAAAAGGAAACACG. Translating gives CASSHGQGKGNT. The entire CDR3 is CASSHGQGKGNTIYF.

About this clone itself: Read sequence stops 3 residues before the CDR3 end, and the germline J gene provides the missing end. This rearrangement joins TRBV27 to TRBJ2-7; D unclear. This CDR3 contains 13 residues. Per germline, CDR1 MNHEY and CDR2 SMNVEV (reference sequence). With 5 bases removed from V and 3 bases from J, the gap between germline ends came to 11 bases. The part of the CDR3 DNA that was read is TGTGCCAGCAGTAGTAAGAACTTCTACGAG. This sequence encodes CASSSKNFYE. The whole CDR3 sequence is CASSSKNFYEQYF.

A note on this clone: Read data end 3 residues before the CDR3 end; the end is taken from the germline J gene. The chain recombines TRBV20-1 with TRBJ2-4; TRBD1 matches at 12 bases. Germline loops: CDR1 DFQATT, CDR2 SNEGSKA (reference sequence). CDR3 size: 15 residues. This CDR3 reads CSAREGQGAFQPQYF. The sequenced part of the CDR3 DNA is TGCAGTGCTAGAGAGGGACAGGGGGCATTTCAGCCT.

As for this clone: The read terminates 3 residues ahead of where the CDR3 ends, so the germline J gene completes it. V gene TRBV6-4 combines with J gene TRBJ1-4; 9 bases are shared with TRBD1. The CDR3 contains 15 residues. Looked up from germline, CDR1 is MRHNA and CDR2 is SNTAGT. V lost 4 bases to trimming and J lost 7 bases; unmatched junction nucleotides: 7. CDR3 residues: CASSARQGEGEKLFF. CDR3 DNA, as far as it was read: TGTGCCAGCAGTGCCCGACAGGGGGAAGGTGAAAAA.

A note on this clone: The read is 3 residues too short to cover the CDR3 end, so that end is filled in from the germline J gene. The chain links TRBV19 to TRBJ1-2; weak D call: TRBD1 (5 bases). Germline CDR1 reads LNHDA; CDR2 reads SQIVND (reference sequence). With 5 bases removed from V and 4 bases from J, the gap between germline ends came to 17 bases. This CDR3 is built from 15 residues. The CDR3 sequence is CASSAGQGIGYGYTF. Incomplete CDR3 DNA: TGTGCCAGTAGTGCAGGGCAGGGTATAGGCTATGGC.

To note about this clone: Read coverage stops 3 residues before the CDR3 terminus; the germline J gene supplies the remainder. This chain links TRBV5-6 with TRBJ2-1; perhaps TRBD2 as D (6 bases). Trimming cost V 0 bases and J 5 bases, with 9 bases left between them. The CDR3 is 14 amino acids. Germline values: CDR1 SGHDT, CDR2 YYEEEE. This CDR3 is CASSLVLANNEQFF. The DNA read from the CDR3 is TGTGCCAGCAGCTTGGTGCTAGCGAACAATGAG.

In regard to this clone: The read comes to an end 3 residues before the CDR3 does, leaving the germline J gene to fill in the end. The genes are TRBV7-2 and TRBJ2-1; D gene ambiguous. Trimming pared 0 bases from V and 5 bases from J, leaving 11 bases between. The V gene's germline CDR1 is SGHTA and CDR2 FQGNSA. This CDR3 is built from 15 residues. CDR3 sequence: CASSLASSLDNEQFF. Partial CDR3 DNA: TGTGCCAGCAGCTTAGCTTCTAGTTTGGACAATGAG.

A remark on this clone: The CDR3 is cut off 3 residues early in the read; its end comes from the germline J gene. This chain connects TRBV5-5 to TRBJ1-1, with D hard to call. Germline CDR1 SGHKS, CDR2 YYEKEE (reference sequence). V was shortened by 4 bases and J by 4 bases, with 17 bases between the two germline ends. CDR3 length: 15 amino acids. The CDR3 loop is CASSASVGVGTEAFF. CDR3 DNA, as far as it was read: TGTGCCAGCAGCGCATCGGTGGGCGTAGGCACTGAA.

With respect to this clone: The CDR3 end lies 3 residues beyond the end of the read and is filled in from the germline J gene. The chain couples TRBV29-1 to TRBJ1-1, with a tentative D call TRBD1 (6 bases). CDR3 length: 14 residues. The germline V gene encodes CDR1 SQVTM and CDR2 ANQGSEA. Trimming left V 4 bases short and J 0 bases short, with 12 bases between. CDR3: CSVVRQDMNTEAFF. The sequenced CDR3 bases are TGCAGCGTTGTTCGACAGGATATGAACACTGAA.

A remark on this clone: Sequencing ends 3 residues short of the CDR3 end; the germline J gene provides the rest. This chain uses TRBV9 with TRBJ2-3; perhaps TRBD2 as D (7 bases). Trimming shortened V by 3 bases and J by 2 bases, and 13 bases separated the two germline ends. Germline values: CDR1 SGDLS, CDR2 YYNGEE. The CDR3 runs 15 residues. The chain's CDR3 is CASSGGGHTTDTQYF. The CDR3 bases that were read are TGTGCCAGCAGCGGGGGGGGACACACCACAGATACG. The full variable domain, with the rest looked up from reference TRBV9 and TRBJ2-3, is DSGVTQTPKHLITATGQRVTLRCSPRSGDLSVYWYQQSLDQGLQFLIQYYNGEERAKGNILERFSAQQFPDLHSELNLSSLELGDSALYFCASSGGGHTTDTQYFGPGTRLTVL.

With respect to this clone: The sequence runs out 3 residues before the end of the CDR3; the remainder is reconstructed from the germline J gene. V gene TRBV29-1 combines with J gene TRBJ1-1; a possible D gene is TRBD1 (5 bases). Germline CDR1 SQVTM, CDR2 ANQGSEA. CDR3 length: 12 residues. The CDR3 protein is CSVPGLQARAFF. Incomplete CDR3 DNA: TGCAGCGTACCAGGACTACAGGCGAGA.